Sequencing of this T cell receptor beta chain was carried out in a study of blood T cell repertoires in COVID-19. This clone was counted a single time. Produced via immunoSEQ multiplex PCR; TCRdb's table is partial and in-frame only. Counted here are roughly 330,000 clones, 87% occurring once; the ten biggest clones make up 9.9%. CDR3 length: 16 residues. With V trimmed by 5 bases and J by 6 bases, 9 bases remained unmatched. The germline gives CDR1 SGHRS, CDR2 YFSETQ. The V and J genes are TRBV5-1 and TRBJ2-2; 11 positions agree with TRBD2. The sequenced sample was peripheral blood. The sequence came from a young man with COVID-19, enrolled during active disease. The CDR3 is CASSQTSGIDAGELFF. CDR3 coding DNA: TGCGCCAGCAGTCAGACTAGCGGGATAGATGCCGGGGAGCTGTTTTTT.